These 13 T cell receptor beta chains were all obtained from the same sample, sequenced in a study of T cells in Graves' hyperthyroidism and ophthalmopathy. From RNA transcripts, TCR beta CDR3 regions were amplified. The TCR CDR3 was amplified in a first-round RT-PCR using the HTBI primer set. TCRdb recomputed calls from the multiplex PCR reads with MiXCR, one row per CDR3 protein. The data hold approximately 870,000 distinct CDR3 sequences, with about two fifths observed a single time. The specimen was blood. These TCRs come from a man between 18 and 29 years old with Graves' hyperthyroidism.

Worth noting for this clonotype: One end of the junction fails to match germline, which may point to a read error. The CDR3 sequence is CSARAGDNSPPHF. CDR3 coding DNA: TGCAGTGCTAGAGCAGGGGATAATTCACCCCCCCACTTT. This chain joins TRBV20-1 and TRBJ1-6; maybe TRBD1 (6 bases). This CDR3 contains 13 residues. Germline loops: CDR1 DFQATT, CDR2 SNEGSKA (reference sequence).

This chain joins TRBV2 and TRBJ1-5, with D tentatively TRBD1 (6 bases). Deletions cut 6 bases from V and 7 bases from J, with 13 bases between. CDR3 length: 13 amino acids. Germline V gene data show CDR1 as SNHLY and CDR2 as FYNNEI. CDR3 in amino acids: CASSGPQGQPQHF. The CDR3 region has the DNA TGTGCCAGCAGCGGCCCACAGGGCCAGCCCCAGCATTTT.

This clonotype was detected a few times. The chain joins TRBV14 to TRBJ1-5; TRBD1 might be the D (6 bases). Germline CDR1 is SGHDN and CDR2 is FVKESK. The CDR3 runs to 17 residues. Trimming stripped 5 bases from V and 4 bases from J, with 21 bases between. The DNA for the CDR3 is TGTGCCAGCAGCAATCCCACCTACAGGGTAGGTAATCAGCCCCAGCATTTT. Protein: CASSNPTYRVGNQPQHF.

This clonotype has a handful of counts. The rearrangement links TRBV12-3 or TRBV12-4 to TRBJ1-3, with 7 bases fitting TRBD1. The CDR3 extends over 15 amino acids. V was clipped by 5 bases and J by 2 bases; unmatched bases: 6. The CDR3 DNA reads as TGTGCCAGCAGTGTCAGAGGGGGCACTGGAAACACCATATATTTT. It codes for CASSVRGGTGNTIYF.

In its sample, this clonotype was seen many times. J is TRBJ1-5 and V is TRBV7-9, with D tentatively TRBD1 (5 bases). Germline CDR1 and CDR2: SEHNR and FQNEAQ (reference sequence). The CDR3 length is 14 residues. V was pared by 4 bases and J by 2 bases, with 9 bases between. This chain's CDR3 is CASSSSGGNQPQHF. DNA for the CDR3: TGTGCCAGCAGCTCCTCGGGGGGCAATCAGCCCCAGCATTTT.

This clonotype was counted only a few times. This chain connects TRBV9 to TRBJ2-7, with 7 nucleotides matching TRBD2. V shed 1 base and J 3 bases; nucleotides not matched to a gene: 7. This CDR3 comprises 15 residues. Germline V CDR1 and CDR2: SGDLS, YYNGEE. CDR3 sequence (DNA): TGTGCCAGCAGCGTACGAGGGACTACAATCTACGAGCAGTACTTC. Translating gives CASSVRGTTIYEQYF. Drawing the rest from reference TRBV9 and TRBJ2-7, the complete variable domain is DSGVTQTPKHLITATGQRVTLRCSPRSGDLSVYWYQQSLDQGLQFLIQYYNGEERAKGNILERFSAQQFPDLHSELNLSSLELGDSALYFCASSVRGTTIYEQYFGPGTRLTVT.

This clonotype showed up many times. The chain combines TRBV20-1 with TRBJ2-7; TRBD1 matches at 8 bases. The V segment lost 5 bases and the J segment 3 bases; nucleotides outside the gene matches: 6. CDR3 length equals 13 residues. The V gene's germline CDR1 is DFQATT and CDR2 SNEGSKA (reference sequence). CDR3 residues: CSAGGQGLYEQYF. CDR3 in DNA: TGCAGTGCTGGTGGACAGGGCCTCTACGAGCAGTACTTC.

This chain joins TRBV9 and TRBJ2-7, with 9 bases aligning to TRBD2. Trimming at V came to 0 bases and at J to 5 bases, leaving 0 bases not matched to a gene. The CDR3 contains 13 residues. Per the germline V gene, CDR1 is SGDLS and CDR2 is YYNGEE. The CDR3 is CASSVVAGDEQYF. The DNA for the CDR3 is TGTGCCAGCAGCGTAGTAGCGGGAGACGAGCAGTACTTC.

The rearrangement uses TRBV7-9 and TRBJ1-4; D is ambiguous. Trimming took off 3 bases at V and 5 bases at J, with 10 bases between the two ends. CDR1 is SEHNR, CDR2 FQNEAQ, per germline (reference sequence). The CDR3 is made up of 14 amino acids. Here the CDR3 DNA reads TGTGCCAGCAGCTTCGGGGAGAAGAATGAAAAACTGTTTTTT. Its protein product is CASSFGEKNEKLFF.

Ten or more counts support this clonotype. The gene calls are TRBV7-9 and TRBJ1-2; D remains ambiguous. CDR1 and CDR2 from the germline V gene are SEHNR and FQNEAQ (reference sequence). V was cut by 5 bases and J by 3 bases, with 7 bases left in between. This CDR3 contains 12 residues. CDR3 sequence (DNA): TGTGCCAGCAGCCCGCCACACTATGGCTACACCTTC. It specifies CASSPPHYGYTF.

The chain carries TRBV15 and TRBJ2-2; D possibly corresponds to TRBD1 (5 bases). The germline V gene encodes CDR1 LNHNV and CDR2 YYDKDF (reference sequence). The ends were cut back, 3 bases at V and 4 bases at J, with 12 bases in the middle. The CDR3 is 15 amino acids. CDR3 bases: TGTGCCACCAGCAGCGAAGGGGCCCGCACCGGGGAGCTGTTTTTT. It specifies CATSSEGARTGELFF.

This clonotype was observed many times. V usage is TRBV15 and J usage is TRBJ1-2; 11 nucleotides match TRBD1. The CDR3 consists of 16 residues. The germline CDR1 and CDR2 sequences are LNHNV and YYDKDF (reference sequence). Germline trimming cut 3 bases from V and 4 bases from J; bases unmatched to any gene: 7. The CDR3 DNA follows: TGTGCCACCAGCAGCCTCGAGGACAGGGGGCTCTATGGCTACACCTTC. Its translation: CATSSLEDRGLYGYTF.

This clonotype was counted a few times. The chain employs TRBV14 and TRBJ2-7, with D possibly being TRBD2 (6 bases). Germline V gene lookup returns CDR1 SGHDN and CDR2 FVKESK. V lost 0 bases, J lost 4 bases, and 10 bases lay in between. The CDR3 is 14 residues long. The CDR3: CASSQDGGLYEQYF. CDR3 DNA: TGTGCCAGCAGCCAAGACGGGGGTCTATACGAGCAGTACTTC.